The T cell receptor (beta chain) under discussion was sequenced for a study of T-cell memory formation after mild COVID-19. Whole-study context: Clusters of TCRs were largely donor specific.

Study observations and caveats: CD4+ contracting clones were found mainly in CM and EM, and CD8+ ones in EMRA. Some responding clones appeared in pre-infection memory, suggesting cross-reactive memory joined.

This clonotype has a handful of counts. The antigen is unknown. 5'RACE with constant-segment primers yielded barcoded, UMI-tagged TCR alpha and TCR beta cDNA libraries. Via MiXCR, TCRdb re-called the 5' RACE reads, giving one row per CDR3 protein. The sample yields 450,000 to 650,000 distinct CDR3 sequences, around 21% seen once. V lost 3 bases to trimming and J lost 3 bases, with 15 bases between them. This CDR3 region has 15 residues. The rearrangement joins TRBV12-3 or TRBV12-4 to TRBJ2-7; either TRBD1 or TRBD2 may fit D (5 bases each). The sequence came from an adult woman who had mild COVID-19 (a few samples of this study predate the infection). Cell type and time point are not known. The sample consisted of PBMCs or a T cell subset sorted from them (not recorded which). This chain's CDR3 is CASSFDGTRGYEQYF. CDR3 nucleotide sequence: TGTGCCAGCAGTTTTGACGGGACCCGCGGCTACGAGCAGTACTTC.